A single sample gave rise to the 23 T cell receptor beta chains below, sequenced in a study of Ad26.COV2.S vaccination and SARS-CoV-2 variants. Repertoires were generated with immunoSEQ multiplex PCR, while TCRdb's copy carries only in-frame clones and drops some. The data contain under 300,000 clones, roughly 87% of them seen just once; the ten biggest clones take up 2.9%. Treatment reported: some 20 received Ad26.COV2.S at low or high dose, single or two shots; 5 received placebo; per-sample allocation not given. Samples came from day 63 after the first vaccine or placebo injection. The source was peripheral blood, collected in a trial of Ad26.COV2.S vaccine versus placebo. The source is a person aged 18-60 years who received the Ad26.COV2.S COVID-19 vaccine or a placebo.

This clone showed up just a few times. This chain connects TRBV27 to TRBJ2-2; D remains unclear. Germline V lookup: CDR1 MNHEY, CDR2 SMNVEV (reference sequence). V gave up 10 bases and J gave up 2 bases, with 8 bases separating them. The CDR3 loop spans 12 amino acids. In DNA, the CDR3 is TGTGCCACCGGTCGAAACACCGGGGAGCTGTTTTTT. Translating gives CATGRNTGELFF.

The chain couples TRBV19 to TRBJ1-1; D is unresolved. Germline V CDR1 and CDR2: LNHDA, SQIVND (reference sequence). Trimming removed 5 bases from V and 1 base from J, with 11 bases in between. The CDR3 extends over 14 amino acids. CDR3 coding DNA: TGTGCCAGTAGTTTCGAGGGAGGGAACACTGAAGCTTTCTTT. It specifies CASSFEGGNTEAFF.

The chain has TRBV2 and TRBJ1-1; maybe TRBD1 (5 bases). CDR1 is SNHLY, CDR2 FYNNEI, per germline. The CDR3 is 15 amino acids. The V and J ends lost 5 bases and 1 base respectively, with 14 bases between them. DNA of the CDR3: TGTGCCAGCAGTTTTCTGAGGGGATCGAACACTGAAGCTTTCTTT. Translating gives CASSFLRGSNTEAFF.

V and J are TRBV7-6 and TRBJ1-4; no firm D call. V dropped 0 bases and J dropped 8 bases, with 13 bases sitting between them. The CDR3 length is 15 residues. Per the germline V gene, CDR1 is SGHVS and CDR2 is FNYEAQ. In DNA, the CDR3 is TGTGCCAGCAGCTTAGCTCTGGGGAAGGCCGAAAAACTGTTTTTT. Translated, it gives CASSLALGKAEKLFF.

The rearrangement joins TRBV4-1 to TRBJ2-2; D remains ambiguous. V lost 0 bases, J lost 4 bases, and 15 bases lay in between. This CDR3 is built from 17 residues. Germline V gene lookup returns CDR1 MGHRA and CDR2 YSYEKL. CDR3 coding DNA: TGCGCCAGCAGCCAAGAATTGGTTACAAAACGCACCGGGGAGCTGTTTTTT. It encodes CASSQELVTKRTGELFF.

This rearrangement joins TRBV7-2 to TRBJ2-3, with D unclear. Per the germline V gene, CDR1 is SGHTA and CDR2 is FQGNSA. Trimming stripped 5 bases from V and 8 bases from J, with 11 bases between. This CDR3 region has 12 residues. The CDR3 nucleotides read TGTGCCAGCAGCCAGGCGGACCGTACGCAGTATTTT. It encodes CASSQADRTQYF.

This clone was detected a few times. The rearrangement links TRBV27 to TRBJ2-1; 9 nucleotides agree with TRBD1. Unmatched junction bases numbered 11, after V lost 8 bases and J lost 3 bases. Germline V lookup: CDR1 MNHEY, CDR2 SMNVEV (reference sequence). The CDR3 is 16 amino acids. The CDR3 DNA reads TGTGCCAGCTCGGGGACAGGGAGCTATCTCTACAATGAGCAGTTCTTC. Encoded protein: CASSGTGSYLYNEQFF.

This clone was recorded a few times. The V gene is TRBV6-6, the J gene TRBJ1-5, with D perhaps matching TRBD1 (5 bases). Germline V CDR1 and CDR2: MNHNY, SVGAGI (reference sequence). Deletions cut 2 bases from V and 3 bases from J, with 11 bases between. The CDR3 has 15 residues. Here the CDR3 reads CASSYGQGVNQPQHF. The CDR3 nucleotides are TGTGCCAGCAGTTACGGGCAGGGCGTCAATCAGCCCCAGCATTTT.

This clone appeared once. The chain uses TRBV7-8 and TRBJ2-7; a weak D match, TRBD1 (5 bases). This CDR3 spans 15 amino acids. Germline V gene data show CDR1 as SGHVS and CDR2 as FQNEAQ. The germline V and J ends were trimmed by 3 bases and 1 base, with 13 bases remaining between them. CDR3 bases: TGTGCCAGCAGCTTGGTAGGGGTCCAATCCTACGAGCAGTACGTC. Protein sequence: CASSLVGVQSYEQYV.

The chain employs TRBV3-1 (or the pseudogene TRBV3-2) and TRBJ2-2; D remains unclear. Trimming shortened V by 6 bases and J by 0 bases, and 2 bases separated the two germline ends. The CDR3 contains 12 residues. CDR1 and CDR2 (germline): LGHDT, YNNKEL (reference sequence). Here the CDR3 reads CASRANTGELFF. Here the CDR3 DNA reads TGTGCCAGCAGGGCGAACACCGGGGAGCTGTTTTTT.

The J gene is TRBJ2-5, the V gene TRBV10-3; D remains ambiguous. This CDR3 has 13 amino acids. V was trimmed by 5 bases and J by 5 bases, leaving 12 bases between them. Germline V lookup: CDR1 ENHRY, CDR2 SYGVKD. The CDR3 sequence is CAISKDLGETQYF. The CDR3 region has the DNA TGTGCCATCAGTAAGGACCTAGGGGAGACCCAGTACTTC.

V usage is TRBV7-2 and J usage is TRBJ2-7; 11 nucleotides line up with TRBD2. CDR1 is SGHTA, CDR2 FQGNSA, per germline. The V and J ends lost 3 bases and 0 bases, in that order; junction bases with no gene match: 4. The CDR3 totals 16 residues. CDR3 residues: CASSLTSGVSSYEQYF. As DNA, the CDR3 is TGTGCCAGCAGCTTGACTAGCGGGGTGAGCTCCTACGAGCAGTACTTC. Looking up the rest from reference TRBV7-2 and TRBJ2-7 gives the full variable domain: GAGVSQSPSNKVTEKGKDVELRCDPISGHTALYWYRQSLGQGLEFLIYFQGNSAPDKSGLPSDRFSAERTGGSVSTLTIQRTQQEDSAVYLCASSLTSGVSSYEQYFGPGTRLTVT.

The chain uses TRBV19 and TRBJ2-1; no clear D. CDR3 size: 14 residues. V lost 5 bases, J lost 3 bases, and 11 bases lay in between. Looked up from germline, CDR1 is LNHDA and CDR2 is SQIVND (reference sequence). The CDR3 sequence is CASSFFENYNEQFF. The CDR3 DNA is TGTGCCAGTAGTTTTTTTGAGAACTACAATGAGCAGTTCTTC.

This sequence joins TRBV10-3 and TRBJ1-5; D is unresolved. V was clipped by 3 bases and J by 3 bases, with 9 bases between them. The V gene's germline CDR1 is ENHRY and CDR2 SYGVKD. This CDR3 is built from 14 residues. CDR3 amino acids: CAISDREANQPQHF. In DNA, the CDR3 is TGTGCCATCAGTGATAGGGAGGCCAATCAGCCCCAGCATTTT.

This CDR3 is CASSSSDRGRDEQFF. CDR3 in DNA: TGTGCCAGCAGCTCCTCGGACAGGGGGCGCGATGAGCAGTTCTTC. This chain joins TRBV11-2 and TRBJ2-1, with TRBD1 identical over 11 bases. The V segment lost 4 bases and the J segment 8 bases; nucleotides outside the gene matches: 7. CDR1 and CDR2 (germline): SGHAT, FQNNGV. The CDR3 is made up of 15 amino acids.

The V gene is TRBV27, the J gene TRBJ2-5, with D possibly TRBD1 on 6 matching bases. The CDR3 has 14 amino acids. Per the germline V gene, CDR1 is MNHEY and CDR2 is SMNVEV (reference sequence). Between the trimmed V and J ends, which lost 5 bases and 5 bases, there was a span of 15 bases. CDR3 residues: CASSPTGPGETQYF. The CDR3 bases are TGTGCCAGCAGTCCGACAGGCCCCGGGGAGACCCAGTACTTC.

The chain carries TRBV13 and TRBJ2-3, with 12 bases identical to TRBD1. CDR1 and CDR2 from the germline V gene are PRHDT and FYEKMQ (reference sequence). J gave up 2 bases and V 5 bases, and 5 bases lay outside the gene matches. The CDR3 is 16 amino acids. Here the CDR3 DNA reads TGTGCCAGCAGCGACCGGGACAGGGGGCTCACAGATACGCAGTATTTT. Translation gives CASSDRDRGLTDTQYF.

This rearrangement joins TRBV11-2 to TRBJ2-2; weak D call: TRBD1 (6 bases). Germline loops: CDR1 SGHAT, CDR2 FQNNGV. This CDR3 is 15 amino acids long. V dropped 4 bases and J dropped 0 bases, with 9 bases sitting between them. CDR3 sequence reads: CASSSQGSNTGELFF. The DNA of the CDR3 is TGTGCCAGCAGCTCCCAGGGGTCGAACACCGGGGAGCTGTTTTTT.

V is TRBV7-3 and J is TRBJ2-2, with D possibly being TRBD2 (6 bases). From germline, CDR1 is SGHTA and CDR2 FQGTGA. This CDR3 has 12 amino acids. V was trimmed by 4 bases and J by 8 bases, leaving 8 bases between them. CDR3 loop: CASSYGGGELFF. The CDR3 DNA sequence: TGTGCCAGCAGCTACGGGGGAGGGGAGCTGTTTTTT.

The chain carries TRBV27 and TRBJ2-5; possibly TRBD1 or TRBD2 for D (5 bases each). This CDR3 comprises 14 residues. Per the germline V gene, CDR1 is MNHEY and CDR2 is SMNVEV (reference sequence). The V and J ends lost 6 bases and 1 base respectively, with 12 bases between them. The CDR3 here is CASSSLGPQETQYF. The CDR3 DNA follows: TGTGCCAGCAGCTCACTGGGACCCCAAGAGACCCAGTACTTC.

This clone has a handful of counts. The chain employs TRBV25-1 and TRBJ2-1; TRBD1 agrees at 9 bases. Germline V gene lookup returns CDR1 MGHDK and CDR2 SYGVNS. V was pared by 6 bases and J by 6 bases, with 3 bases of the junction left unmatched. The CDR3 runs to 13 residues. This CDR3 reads CASRRQGGNEQFF. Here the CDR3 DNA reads TGTGCCAGCAGGCGACAGGGGGGCAATGAGCAGTTCTTC.

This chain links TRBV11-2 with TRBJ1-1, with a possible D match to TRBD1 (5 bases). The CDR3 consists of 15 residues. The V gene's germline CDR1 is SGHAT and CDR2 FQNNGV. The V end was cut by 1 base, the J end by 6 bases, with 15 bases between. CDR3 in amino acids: CASSLVRGGGSEAFF. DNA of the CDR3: TGTGCCAGCAGCTTAGTAAGGGGAGGTGGGTCTGAAGCTTTCTTT.

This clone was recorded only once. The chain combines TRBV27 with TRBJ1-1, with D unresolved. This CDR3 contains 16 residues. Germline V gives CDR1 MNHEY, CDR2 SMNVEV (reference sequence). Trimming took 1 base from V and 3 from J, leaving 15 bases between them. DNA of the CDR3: TGTGCCAGCAGTTTATTGGGATTAGGGTCGGACACTGAAGCTTTCTTT. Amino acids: CASSLLGLGSDTEAFF.